This passage covers 21 T cell receptor beta chains from one sample sequenced in a study of vaccination and CD4 T cells after COVID-19. Their recognized antigens are unknown. Treatment noted: roughly 11-day PBMC culture with coronavirus spike peptide pools or control peptides (ViraFEST assay). Cultured CD4+ T cells had their DNA profiled by the Oncomine TCR Beta short-read assay. TCRdb used MiXCR to reprocess the PCR reads, holding one entry per CDR3 protein. The sample consists of around 9,700 distinct CDR3 sequences, less than 30% of them appearing once. This sample comprised CD4+ T cells from blood, cultured in vitro, obtained after SARS-CoV-2 vaccination. Receptors originate from a human donor who had recovered from COVID-19.

The chain employs TRBV6-5 and TRBJ2-7; tentatively, D is TRBD1 (6 bases). Deletions cut 0 bases from V and 2 bases from J, with 14 bases between. CDR1 and CDR2 from the germline V gene are MNHEY and SVGAGI. The CDR3 loop spans 16 amino acids. This CDR3 is CASSYSSQGPTYEQYF. CDR3 DNA: TGTGCCAGCAGTTACTCGAGTCAGGGGCCCACCTACGAGCAGTACTTC.

CDR3: CASSDSAETQYF. The CDR3, as DNA: TGTGCCAGCTCAGATTCCGCAGAGACCCAGTACTTC. The chain links TRBV18 to TRBJ2-5; D is unclear. Per germline, CDR1 KGHSH and CDR2 LQKENI. The CDR3 has 12 amino acids. Trimming removed 5 bases from V and 4 bases from J, with 8 bases in between. The variable domain in full, with the rest retrieved from reference TRBV18 and TRBJ2-5, is NAGVMQNPRHLVRRRGQEARLRCSPMKGHSHVYWYRQLPEEGLKFMVYLQKENIIDESGMPKERFSAEFPKEGPSILRIQQVVRGDSAAYFCASSDSAETQYFGPGTRLLVL.

In its sample, this clonotype ranks as medium-sized (0.01 to 0.1%). The chain links TRBV20-1 to TRBJ1-5; D is uncertain. The ends were cut back, 0 bases at V and 4 bases at J, with 7 bases in the middle. The germline V gene encodes CDR1 DFQATT and CDR2 SNEGSKA (reference sequence). This CDR3 is 13 amino acids long. This CDR3 is CSARDGRNQPQHF. The CDR3 DNA reads TGCAGTGCTAGAGATGGGCGGAATCAGCCCCAGCATTTT.

This clonotype has only a few counts. V and J are TRBV20-1 and TRBJ1-1; no clear D gene. V shed 6 bases and J shed 4 bases, with 18 bases lying between them. The germline gives CDR1 DFQATT, CDR2 SNEGSKA (reference sequence). There are 14 residues in the CDR3. This CDR3 is CSALKQSMFTEAFF. CDR3 DNA: TGCAGTGCCCTAAAACAGAGTATGTTCACTGAAGCTTTCTTT.

This clonotype rates as medium-sized. The chain carries TRBV20-1 and TRBJ1-2; no firm D call. This CDR3 region has 14 residues. V dropped 3 bases and J dropped 4 bases, with 15 bases sitting between them. Germline V gene sequence: CDR1 DFQATT, CDR2 SNEGSKA (reference sequence). This CDR3 is CSARAGVTSYGYTF. CDR3 DNA: TGCAGTGCTAGGGCGGGCGTGACCTCCTATGGCTACACCTTC.

By share of the sample, this clonotype is medium-sized (0.01 to 0.1%). The V and J genes are TRBV20-1 and TRBJ2-5, with unresolved D. The CDR3 runs 15 residues. V was trimmed by 1 base and J by 3 bases, leaving 15 bases between them. Germline V gene data show CDR1 as DFQATT and CDR2 as SNEGSKA (reference sequence). The CDR3 coding sequence is TGCAGTGCTAGAGTTTTTGGAAGCGCTGAAGAGACCCAGTACTTC. Amino acid sequence: CSARVFGSAEETQYF.

The chain uses TRBV6-2 or TRBV6-3 and TRBJ2-5; TRBD1 agrees at 12 bases. The CDR3 extends over 16 amino acids. Germline V gives CDR1 MNHEY, CDR2 SVGEGT. The V segment lost 0 bases and the J segment 5 bases; nucleotides outside the gene matches: 4. CDR3 coding DNA: TGTGCCAGCAGTTACTCCGGGACAGGGGGCCGGGAGACCCAGTACTTC. This codes for CASSYSGTGGRETQYF.

The table lists this clonotype with a few counts. The gene calls are TRBV7-8 and TRBJ2-3; no clear D. Germline CDR1 is SGHVS and CDR2 is FQNEAQ. This CDR3 contains 11 residues. V lost 2 bases to trimming and J lost 5 bases, with 2 bases between them. The CDR3 sequence: CASSLRDTQYF. The CDR3 DNA sequence: TGTGCCAGCAGCTTAAGAGATACGCAGTATTTT.

J is TRBJ2-3 and V is TRBV20-1, with 10 positions matching TRBD2. V lost 0 bases and J lost 5; bases outside the gene matches: 8. Germline V gives CDR1 DFQATT, CDR2 SNEGSKA (reference sequence). This CDR3 has 16 residues. DNA of the CDR3: TGCAGTGCTAGAGACGGAGCGGGAGGGCTTAGAGATACGCAGTATTTT. It codes for CSARDGAGGLRDTQYF.

The V and J genes are TRBV24-1 and TRBJ2-5; perhaps TRBD2 as D (6 bases). Germline-derived CDR1 and CDR2 are KGHDR and SFDVKD. V was cut by 7 bases and J by 3 bases, with 11 bases left in between. The CDR3 is made up of 13 amino acids. CDR3 loop: CATRDGGKETQYF. The CDR3 coding sequence is TGTGCCACCAGGGACGGGGGAAAAGAGACCCAGTACTTC.

The chain recombines TRBV20-1 with TRBJ2-7; 11 positions agree with TRBD2. V gave up 5 bases and J gave up 3 bases; unmatched junction bases: 12. The germline V gene encodes CDR1 DFQATT and CDR2 SNEGSKA (reference sequence). This CDR3 is 16 amino acids long. The chain's CDR3 is CSALPLAGGLYYEQYF. The CDR3 DNA reads TGCAGTGCTCTACCCCTAGCGGGAGGCCTATACTACGAGCAGTACTTC.

The table lists this clonotype with a few counts. The gene calls are TRBV20-1 and TRBJ2-7; 9 bases are shared with TRBD2. CDR1 and CDR2 from the germline V gene are DFQATT and SNEGSKA (reference sequence). The CDR3 has 14 amino acids. The V and J ends lost 3 bases and 3 bases, in that order; junction bases with no gene match: 6. The CDR3 protein is CSARFSGGIYEQYF. The CDR3 nucleotides read TGCAGTGCTAGGTTTAGCGGGGGAATCTACGAGCAGTACTTC.

This clonotype was counted between two and nine times. The chain has TRBV7-6 and TRBJ2-7, with D perhaps TRBD2 (6 bases). Looked up from germline, CDR1 is SGHVS and CDR2 is FNYEAQ. This CDR3 comprises 15 residues. Between the trimmed V and J ends, which lost 5 bases and 1 base, there was a span of 15 bases. The CDR3 region has the DNA TGTGCCAGCAGCCTTGGTGGGGGGAGGTCCTACGAGCAGTACTTC. Translating it yields CASSLGGGRSYEQYF.

This clonotype has a handful of counts. The chain employs TRBV6-5 and TRBJ2-7; no firm D call. CDR1 and CDR2 (germline): MNHEY, SVGAGI. V was clipped by 2 bases and J by 0 bases, with 14 bases between them. The CDR3 is 16 amino acids. CDR3 sequence (DNA): TGTGCCAGCAGTTACAATCTACTAAGGAGCTCCTACGAGCAGTACTTC. As protein: CASSYNLLRSSYEQYF.

The chain links TRBV5-4 to TRBJ2-7; 11 bases line up with TRBD2. Germline CDR1 SGHNT, CDR2 YYREEE (reference sequence). This CDR3 spans 16 amino acids. Germline trimming cut 3 bases from V and 4 bases from J; bases unmatched to any gene: 9. For the CDR3, the DNA is TGTGCCAGCAGCTCCACTAGCGGGAGTGGGGCATACGAGCAGTACTTC. This codes for CASSSTSGSGAYEQYF.

The chain links TRBV6-1 to TRBJ1-5, with 7 bases matching TRBD1. The CDR3 loop spans 15 amino acids. V was pared by 6 bases and J by 4 bases, with 9 bases of the junction left unmatched. Germline CDR1 and CDR2: MNHNS and SASEGT. The CDR3 DNA sequence: TGTGCCAGCAGATATTCACAGGGGCCGAATCAGCCCCAGCATTTT. Translating it yields CASRYSQGPNQPQHF.

The CDR3 here is CASKSSGRNKGGQFF. CDR3 sequence (DNA): TGTGCCAGCAAATCTAGCGGGAGAAATAAGGGTGGGCAGTTCTTC. This rearrangement joins TRBV6-1 to TRBJ2-1, with 10 bases aligning to TRBD2. The CDR3 consists of 15 residues. V was pared by 7 bases and J by 12 bases, with 15 bases of the junction left unmatched. Germline V lookup: CDR1 MNHNS, CDR2 SASEGT.

The rearrangement links TRBV20-1 to TRBJ2-7, with D perhaps matching TRBD1 or TRBD2 (5 bases each). This CDR3 has 15 amino acids. Trimming took 4 bases from V and 5 from J, leaving 21 bases between them. Germline CDR1 is DFQATT and CDR2 is SNEGSKA (reference sequence). CDR3 residues: CSANRGGLVGDEQYF. The CDR3 DNA follows: TGCAGTGCTAATAGGGGCGGGCTAGTTGGTGACGAGCAGTACTTC.

The chain links TRBV29-1 to TRBJ2-2; 7 bases agree with TRBD2. Germline lookup yields CDR1 SQVTM and CDR2 ANQGSEA. J lost 4 bases, V lost 5 bases, and 7 bases had no gene match. This CDR3 spans 14 amino acids. The chain's CDR3 is CSVRRGEGTGELFF. The CDR3 bases are TGCAGCGTTCGACGGGGGGAAGGCACCGGGGAGCTGTTTTTT.

This chain uses TRBV6-1 with TRBJ2-2; D remains ambiguous. The CDR3 totals 16 residues. Germline CDR1 is MNHNS and CDR2 is SASEGT. The ends were cut back, 6 bases at V and 4 bases at J, with 18 bases in the middle. CDR3 bases: TGTGCCAGCAGCCCTCTCCTTGGCCGTGGCACCGGGGAGCTGTTTTTT. This translates into CASSPLLGRGTGELFF.

This clonotype showed up just a few times. V usage is TRBV7-8 and J usage is TRBJ2-5; 7 nucleotides line up with TRBD2. Germline V lookup: CDR1 SGHVS, CDR2 FQNEAQ. J lost 3 bases, V lost 5 bases, and 12 bases had no gene match. The CDR3 spans 16 residues. The CDR3 DNA sequence: TGTGCCAGCAGCGGGCTAGCGGAAACCTTTAAAGAGACCCAGTACTTC. Translation: CASSGLAETFKETQYF.